The clone carrying this T cell receptor beta chain has only a few counts. The data belong to a study of blood T cell repertoires in COVID-19. Study context: There were acute and convalescent COVID-19 samples, and they came from the United States, Italy and Spain. Sources were T cells, B-cell-depleted T cells, or PBMCs; the material itself was cDNA or gDNA.

In the original analysis: Estimation of nucleated cell counts was performed using reference gene primer amplification. Profiling relied on immunoSEQ multiplex PCR, and the TCRdb table lists in-frame clones only, not all of them. The V and J calls and clone size are taken from that table; D and trimming were inferred from the DNA. The sample includes fewer than 90,000 clones, roughly 90% of them seen just once. Germline CDR1 is SNHLY and CDR2 is FYNNEI. The CDR3 is 15 amino acids. J was trimmed by 7 bases and V by 7 bases; bases with no gene match: 15. The sequencing input was peripheral blood. The sequence was collected from a man aged 25-45 years with acute or convalescent COVID-19. The chain links TRBV2 to TRBJ1-2; 7 positions match TRBD1. The CDR3 here is CASKALGQLLSGYTF. The DNA for the CDR3 is TGTGCCAGCAAGGCCCTGGGACAGTTACTATCTGGCTACACCTTC.